This T cell receptor (beta chain) was observed in a study of beta chain features in type 1 diabetes. Study at large: Healthy donors resembled patients in age, gender and cell yields.

Sorted populations all exceeded 98% purity. At least ten counts were recorded for this clone. Its antigen is undetermined. Study-level findings and limits: Individuals with type 1 diabetes displayed fewer insertions and more deletions at VDJ junctions. Whether HLA type influences TCRB rearrangement remained unresolved here. Patients with Type 1 diabetes showed moderately but significantly shorter TCRB CDR3s in all four CD4+ subsets.

Expressed TCRB transcripts were sequenced because the entire RNA isolate underwent reverse transcription. Clones were sequenced by immunoSEQ multiplex PCR, and TCRdb holds only the in-frame ones, with some missing. Among under 200,000 clones listed, around 8.3% were seen once. Trimming removed 5 bases from V and 2 bases from J, with 4 bases in between. This CDR3 region has 12 residues. Germline CDR1 MNHEY, CDR2 SMNVEV (reference sequence). The source material was central memory CD4+ T cells from blood. This chain connects TRBV27 to TRBJ2-1; no definite D call. This receptor was obtained from a young woman with type 1 diabetes. Written as DNA, the CDR3 is TGTGCCAGCAGTGCGACCTACAATGAGCAGTTCTTC. Translated, it gives CASSATYNEQFF.